This T cell receptor (beta chain) was documented in a study of T cells in Graves' hyperthyroidism and ophthalmopathy. Study observations and caveats: A median roughly 6.6 months before onset, the model predicted ophthalmopathy. In simple terms, a model built on 13 V-J features told ophthalmopathy apart from stable hyperthyroidism.

CDR1 GTSNPN and CDR2 SVGIG come from the germline V gene (reference sequence). The CDR3 contains 14 residues. V was cut by 4 bases and J by 1 base, with 12 bases left in between. Amplification targeted TCR beta CDR3 regions from RNA transcripts. TCR CDR3 underwent first-round RT-PCR with the HTBI primer set. TCRdb independently ran MiXCR on the multiplex PCR reads; one entry per CDR3 protein. The sample holds 300,000 to 350,000 distinct CDR3 sequences, roughly 15% seen once. The PBMCs studied were ones that came from 9 to 10 ml fresh peripheral blood. In this sample, this clonotype turned up many times. Its specificity is unknown.

The specimen was blood. The receptor was isolated from a man aged 25 to 40 with Graves' hyperthyroidism. The V and J genes are TRBV30 and TRBJ2-3; D perhaps matches TRBD1 (5 bases). The chain's CDR3 is CAWTERRGTDTQYF. CDR3 DNA: TGTGCCTGGACGGAGCGCAGGGGCACAGATACGCAGTATTTT.